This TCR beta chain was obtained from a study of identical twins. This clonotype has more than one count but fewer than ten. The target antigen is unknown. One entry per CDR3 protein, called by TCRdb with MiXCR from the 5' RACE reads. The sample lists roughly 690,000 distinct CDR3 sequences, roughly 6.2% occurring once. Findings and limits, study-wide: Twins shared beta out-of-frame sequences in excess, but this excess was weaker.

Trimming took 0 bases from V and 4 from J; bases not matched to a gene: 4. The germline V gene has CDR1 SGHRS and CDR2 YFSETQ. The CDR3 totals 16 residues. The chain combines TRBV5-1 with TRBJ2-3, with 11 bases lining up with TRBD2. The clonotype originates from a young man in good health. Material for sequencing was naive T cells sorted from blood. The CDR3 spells CASSLGLAGSADTQYF. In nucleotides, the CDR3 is TGCGCCAGCAGCTTGGGACTAGCGGGAAGCGCAGATACGCAGTATTTT.